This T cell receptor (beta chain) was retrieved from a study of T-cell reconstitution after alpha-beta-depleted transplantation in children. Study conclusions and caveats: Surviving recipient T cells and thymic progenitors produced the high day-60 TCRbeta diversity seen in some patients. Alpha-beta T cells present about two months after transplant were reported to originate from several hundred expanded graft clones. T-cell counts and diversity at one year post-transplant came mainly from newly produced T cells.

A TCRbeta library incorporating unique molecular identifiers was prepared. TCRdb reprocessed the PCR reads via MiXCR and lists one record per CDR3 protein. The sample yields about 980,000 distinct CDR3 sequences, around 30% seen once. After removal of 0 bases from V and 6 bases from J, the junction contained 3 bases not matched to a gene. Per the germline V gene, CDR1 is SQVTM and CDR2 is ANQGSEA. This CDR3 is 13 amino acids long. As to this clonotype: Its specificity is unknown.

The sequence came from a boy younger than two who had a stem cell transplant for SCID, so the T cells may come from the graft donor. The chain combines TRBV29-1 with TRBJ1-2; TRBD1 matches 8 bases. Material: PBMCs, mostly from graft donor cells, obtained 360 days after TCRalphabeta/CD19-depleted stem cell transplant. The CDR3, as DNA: TGCAGCGTTGAAGAGGACAGGGTGGATGGCTACACCTTC. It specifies CSVEEDRVDGYTF. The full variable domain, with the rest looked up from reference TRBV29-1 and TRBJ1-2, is SAVISQKPSRDICQRGTSLTIQCQVDSQVTMMFWYRQQPGQSLTLIATANQGSEATYESGFVIDKFPISRPNLTFSTLTVSNMSPEDSSIYLCSVEEDRVDGYTFGSGTRLTVV.